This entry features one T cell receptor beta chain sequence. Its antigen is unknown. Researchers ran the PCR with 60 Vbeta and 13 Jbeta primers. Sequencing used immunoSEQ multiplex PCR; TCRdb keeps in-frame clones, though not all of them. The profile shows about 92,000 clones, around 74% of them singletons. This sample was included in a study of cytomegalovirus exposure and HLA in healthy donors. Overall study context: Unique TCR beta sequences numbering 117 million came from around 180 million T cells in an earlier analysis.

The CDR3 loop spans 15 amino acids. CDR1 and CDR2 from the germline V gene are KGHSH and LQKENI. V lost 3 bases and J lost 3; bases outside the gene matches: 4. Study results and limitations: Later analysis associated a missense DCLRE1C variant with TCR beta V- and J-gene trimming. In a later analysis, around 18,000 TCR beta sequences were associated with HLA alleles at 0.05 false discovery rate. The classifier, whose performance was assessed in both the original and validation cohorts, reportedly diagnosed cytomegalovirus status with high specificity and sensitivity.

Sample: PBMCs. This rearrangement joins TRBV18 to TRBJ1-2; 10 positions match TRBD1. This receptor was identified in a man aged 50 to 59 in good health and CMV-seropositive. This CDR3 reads CASSPSTGGDYGYTF. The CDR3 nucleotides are TGTGCCAGCTCACCTTCGACAGGGGGCGACTATGGCTACACCTTC.